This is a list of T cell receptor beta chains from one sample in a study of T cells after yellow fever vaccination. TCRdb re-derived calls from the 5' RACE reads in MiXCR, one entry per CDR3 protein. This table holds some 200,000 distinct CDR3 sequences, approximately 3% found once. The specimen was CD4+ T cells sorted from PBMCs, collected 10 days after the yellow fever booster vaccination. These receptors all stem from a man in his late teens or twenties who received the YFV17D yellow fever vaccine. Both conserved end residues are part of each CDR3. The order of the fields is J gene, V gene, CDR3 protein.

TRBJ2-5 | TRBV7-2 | CASSLAGGIQETQYF
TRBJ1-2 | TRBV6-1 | CAGRDRRQANYGYTF
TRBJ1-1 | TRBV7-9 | CASSLVVAEAFF
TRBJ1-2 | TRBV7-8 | CASSSRTGSRGYTF
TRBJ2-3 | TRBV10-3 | CAIRGQGSSTDTQYF
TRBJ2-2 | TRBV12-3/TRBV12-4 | CASRDRGLGAGELFF
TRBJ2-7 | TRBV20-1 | CSCRQGGIEQYF
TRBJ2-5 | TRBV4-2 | CASSQDKGRQETQYF
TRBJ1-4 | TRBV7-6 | CASSLVGDGVEKLFF
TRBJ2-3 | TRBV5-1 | CASSSGQGGADTQYF
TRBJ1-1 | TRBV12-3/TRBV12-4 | CASTRWYTEAFF
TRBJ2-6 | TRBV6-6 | CASSAGSGANVLTF
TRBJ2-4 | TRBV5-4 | CASSLSTGRNIQYF
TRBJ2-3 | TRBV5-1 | CASSLGTTGPDTQYF
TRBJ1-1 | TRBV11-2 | CASSLEYRYTEAFF
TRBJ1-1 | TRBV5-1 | CASSEQGLNTEAFF
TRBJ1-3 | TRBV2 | CASSGRGGGTSGNTIYF
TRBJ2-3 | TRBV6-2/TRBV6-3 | CATSRGGTQYF
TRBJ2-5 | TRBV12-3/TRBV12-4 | CASSFREQETQYF
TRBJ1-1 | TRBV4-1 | CASSQDPRDTEAFF
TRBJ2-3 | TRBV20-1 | CSALPGLWATDTQYF
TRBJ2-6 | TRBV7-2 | CASIRATGANVLTF
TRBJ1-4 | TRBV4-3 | CASSQGDRDNEKLFF
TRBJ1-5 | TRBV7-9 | CASSPQDSNQPQHF
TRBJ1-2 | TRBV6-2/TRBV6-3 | CASSYSGSSYGYTF
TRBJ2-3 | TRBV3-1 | CASSQVPGGTDTQYF
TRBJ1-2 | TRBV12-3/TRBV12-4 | CASSFGLQVDYTF
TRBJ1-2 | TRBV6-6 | CASIPRGVLSGYTF
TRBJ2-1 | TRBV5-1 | CASSPGTTIYNEQFF
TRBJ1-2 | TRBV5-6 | CASSPGQGRISYGYTF
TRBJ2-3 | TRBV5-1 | CASSSERGTADTQYF
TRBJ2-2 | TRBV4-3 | CASSQTSGGAGELFF
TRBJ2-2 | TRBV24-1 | CATSDSGRNTGELFF
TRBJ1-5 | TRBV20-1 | CSAGGWGQPQHF
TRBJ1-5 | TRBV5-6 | CASSLFMGNQPQHF
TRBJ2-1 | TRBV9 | CASSVDPLAGDQFF
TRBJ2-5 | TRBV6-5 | CASSYSSSRETQYF
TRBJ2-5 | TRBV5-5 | CASSPDSVWTQYF
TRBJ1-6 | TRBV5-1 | CASSSDRISSSPLHF